Below, one T cell receptor beta chain is given with its context. Its antigen is unidentified. This record comes from a study of OX40 agonist ivuxolimab in advanced cancers. On the study more broadly: All patients had ivuxolimab intravenously every 2 weeks at 0.01 to 10 mg/kg. Study results and caveats: At doses 0.1 to 3.0 mg/kg, CD4+ and CD8+ clones expanded.

The CDR3 consists of 16 residues. CDR1 is LGHNA and CDR2 is YSLEER in the germline V gene. Trimming left V 0 bases short and J 2 bases short, with 11 bases between. TCRdb's table, derived via immunoSEQ multiplex PCR, lists solely in-frame clones and lacks some. The repertoire holds more than 10,000 clones, with about 75% as singletons. The rearrangement links TRBV4-3 to TRBJ1-5; D gene ambiguous. This TCR was sampled from an adult with an advanced solid tumor such as melanoma, head and neck, liver or kidney cancer. Material: CD4+ or CD8+ T cells sorted from blood, obtained in a trial of the OX40 agonist ivuxolimab. For the CDR3, the DNA is TGCGCCAGCAGCCAAGAGGCAGCTGGAGGCAATCAGCCCCAGCATTTT. Its protein is CASSQEAAGGNQPQHF.